This section outlines one TCR beta chain sequence together with its context. The data belong to a study of shared T cell receptors in the human thymus. CDR1 and CDR2 from the germline V gene are SEHNR and FQNEAQ (reference sequence). The CDR3 consists of 16 residues. The J segment lost 8 bases and the V segment lost 0 bases, leaving 10 bases of the junction unmatched. Assay used: immunoSEQ multiplex PCR; TCRdb lists only in-frame clones, some missing. The sample has 500,000 to 550,000 clones, around three quarters seen once; the top ten hold 0.013%. The data were also submitted as part of a second study, on human thymus T cells. That paper states: The donor group consisted of healthy Finnish infants who were having corrective surgery for congenital heart defects. Resections obtained during corrective heart surgery supplied the thymus tissue. Thymic as well as blood repertoires seemed to favor certain V and J genes unevenly. What related research reported was that thymic repertoires overlapped highly among unrelated individuals.

This TCR was sampled from a boy younger than two with a congenital heart defect. The sample comprised thymocytes. V usage is TRBV7-9 and J usage is TRBJ2-1; TRBD2 matches 7 bases. CDR3 sequence reads: CASSLADGGSPDEQFF. The CDR3 DNA reads as TGTGCCAGCAGCTTAGCTGATGGCGGGAGCCCCGATGAGCAGTTCTTC.